This T cell receptor (beta chain) is drawn from a study of blood T cell repertoires in COVID-19. The table came from immunoSEQ multiplex PCR; TCRdb's copy has only in-frame clones and leaves some out. The sample has 200,000 to 250,000 clones; 70% to 90% are singletons. This CDR3 spans 14 amino acids. The V end lost 0 bases, the J end lost 8 bases, and 14 bases lay between the germline ends. Germline V gives CDR1 SGHKS, CDR2 YYEKEE (reference sequence). Sequencing was done on a sample of peripheral blood. The chain employs TRBV5-5 and TRBJ1-2; D is possibly TRBD1 (5 bases). The clonotype comes from a man aged 55 to 70 with acute or convalescent COVID-19. This CDR3 is CASSLGQWNAGYTF. DNA for the CDR3: TGTGCCAGCAGCTTGGGACAGTGGAACGCCGGCTACACCTTC.